The TCR beta chain under discussion was sequenced for a study of Graves' ophthalmopathy and Graves' hyperthyroidism. Study-wide results and caveats: Discriminating ophthalmopathy from stable hyperthyroidism, a 13-signature model attained a sensitivity of about 88% and a specificity of 80% to 82%.

V was clipped by 0 bases and J by 8 bases, with 13 bases between them. Germline assignment: CDR1 MNHEY and CDR2 SVGAGI. This CDR3 region has 14 residues. From RNA, the CDR3 regions of TCR beta chains were amplified and sequenced. A first-round RT-PCR used HTBI primers, followed by a second-round multiplex PCR. Each CDR3 protein is one row after TCRdb ran MiXCR on the multiplex PCR reads. The table includes about 500,000 distinct CDR3 sequences, roughly an eighth detected once. This clonotype has at least ten counts. Its specificity is unknown. The sequenced sample was blood. This TCR came from a woman aged 25 to 45 with Graves' ophthalmopathy. V gene TRBV6-5 combines with J gene TRBJ1-2; D remains unclear. The CDR3 coding sequence is TGTGCCAGCAGTTACTCGAACCCCTACGACGGCTACACCTTC. Translated, it gives CASSYSNPYDGYTF.